These T cell receptor beta chains were read from a single sample in a study of blood T cell repertoires in COVID-19. Assay: immunoSEQ multiplex PCR; the TCRdb copy retains only in-frame clones and omits some. The profile shows approximately 400,000 clones, 70% to 85% of them singletons. Sequenced sample: peripheral blood. These receptors all stem from a human donor with acute or convalescent COVID-19. The donor label of this sample is uncertain. CDR3s include the opening cysteine and the closing phenylalanine or tryptophan. A D gene is named only where the DNA matches it firmly. Only some rows state a clone size, as once, few, many or a class for expanded clones.

clone_size	v_call	d_call	j_call	cdr3_aa	cdr3_nt
NA	TRBV19	TRBD1	TRBJ2-1	CASSVDDRGIKNEQFF	TGTGCCAGTAGTGTAGACGACAGGGGTATCAAAAATGAGCAGTTCTTC
NA	TRBV5-3	NA	TRBJ1-4	CARSVWTTATNEKLFF	TGTGCCAGAAGCGTCTGGACTACTGCAACTAATGAAAAACTGTTTTTT
NA	TRBV10-2	TRBD1	TRBJ2-7	CASSSTGEYEQYF	TGCGCCAGCAGTTCCACAGGGGAGTACGAGCAGTACTTC
NA	TRBV29-1	TRBD1	TRBJ2-7	CSAGDSSYEQYF	TGCAGCGCTGGGGACAGCTCCTACGAGCAGTACTTC
NA	TRBV9	TRBD2	TRBJ2-3	CASSVGLADSTDTQYF	TGTGCCAGCAGCGTGGGACTAGCGGATAGCACAGATACGCAGTATTTT
NA	TRBV27	TRBD1	TRBJ1-6	CASSYVTGSNSPLHF	TGTGCCAGCAGTTACGTGACAGGGTCCAATTCACCCCTCCACTTT
once	TRBV5-4	TRBD1	TRBJ1-2	CASSPGTGQLLSYGYTF	TGTGCCAGCAGCCCGGGGACGGGACAGCTACTTTCCTACGGCTACACCTTC
NA	TRBV5-4	NA	TRBJ2-7	CASSGGDRSSYEQYF	TGTGCCAGCAGCGGCGGGGACAGAAGCTCCTACGAGCAGTACTTC
NA	TRBV7-8	NA	TRBJ2-7	CASSSNGDEQYF	TGTGCCAGCAGCTCTAACGGGGACGAGCAGTACTTC
NA	TRBV10-2	NA	TRBJ2-7	CASRDRRTASSYEQYF	TGCGCCAGCAGGGATAGAAGGACAGCAAGCTCCTACGAGCAGTACTTC
NA	TRBV7-8	NA	TRBJ2-1	CASSLGPRQGPYNEQFF	TGTGCCAGCAGCTTAGGCCCCCGGCAGGGTCCCTACAATGAGCAGTTCTTC
once	TRBV29-1	TRBD1	TRBJ2-1	CSVRDSSYNEQFF	TGCAGCGTTAGGGACAGCTCCTACAATGAGCAGTTCTTC
NA	TRBV11-1	TRBD2	TRBJ2-1	CASSLAGTSGLIEQFF	TGTGCCAGCAGCTTAGCCGGGACTAGCGGACTAATCGAGCAGTTCTTC
NA	TRBV2	TRBD1	TRBJ2-7	CASSGGRTGSYEQYF	TGTGCCAGCAGTGGGGGCCGGACAGGTTCCTACGAGCAGTACTTC
NA	TRBV30	TRBD2	TRBJ2-3	CAWSLGLAGGSTDTQYF	TGTGCCTGGAGTTTGGGACTAGCGGGGGGTTCCACAGATACGCAGTATTTT
NA	TRBV6-4	NA	TRBJ1-2	CASSDSEDYGYTF	TGTGCCAGCAGTGACAGTGAGGACTATGGCTACACCTTC
NA	TRBV11-2	NA	TRBJ1-1	CASSLVIRNTEAFF	TGTGCCAGCAGCTTAGTCATCAGGAACACTGAAGCTTTCTTT
NA	TRBV3-1/TRBV3-2	NA	TRBJ2-1	CASRLTGNEQFF	TGTGCCAGCAGGTTAACAGGGAATGAGCAGTTCTTC
NA	TRBV5-6	NA	TRBJ1-1	CASSLAGQFMNTEAFF	TGTGCCAGCAGCTTGGCCGGACAGTTCATGAACACTGAAGCTTTCTTT
NA	TRBV2	TRBD1	TRBJ2-3	CASSARQGTDTQYF	TGTGCCAGCAGTGCCCGACAGGGGACAGATACGCAGTATTTT
once	TRBV7-2	TRBD2	TRBJ2-2	CASSLAPGGGLTGELFF	TGTGCCAGCAGCTTAGCGCCGGGGGGGGGCCTCACCGGGGAGCTGTTTTTT
NA	TRBV19	TRBD1	TRBJ1-4	CASSMGTGYEKLFF	TGTGCCAGTAGTATGGGGACAGGGTATGAAAAACTGTTTTTT
NA	TRBV10-3	TRBD1	TRBJ1-4	CAISTTPGGAGEKLFF	TGTGCCATCAGTACCACGCCAGGGGGCGCGGGTGAAAAACTGTTTTTT
NA	TRBV29-1	NA	TRBJ1-1	CSGRANTEAFF	TGCAGCGGTAGAGCGAACACTGAAGCTTTCTTT
NA	TRBV30	NA	TRBJ1-2	CASSRGREGYGYTF	TGTGCCTCTTCGCGGGGGAGGGAGGGCTATGGCTACACCTTC
few	TRBV7-2	NA	TRBJ2-1	CASRIRGGASSYNEQFF	TGTGCCAGCAGGATTAGAGGTGGGGCGAGCTCCTACAATGAGCAGTTCTTC
NA	TRBV10-1	TRBD1	TRBJ2-2	CASSGTVNTGELFF	TGCGCCAGCAGCGGGACAGTGAACACCGGGGAGCTGTTTTTT